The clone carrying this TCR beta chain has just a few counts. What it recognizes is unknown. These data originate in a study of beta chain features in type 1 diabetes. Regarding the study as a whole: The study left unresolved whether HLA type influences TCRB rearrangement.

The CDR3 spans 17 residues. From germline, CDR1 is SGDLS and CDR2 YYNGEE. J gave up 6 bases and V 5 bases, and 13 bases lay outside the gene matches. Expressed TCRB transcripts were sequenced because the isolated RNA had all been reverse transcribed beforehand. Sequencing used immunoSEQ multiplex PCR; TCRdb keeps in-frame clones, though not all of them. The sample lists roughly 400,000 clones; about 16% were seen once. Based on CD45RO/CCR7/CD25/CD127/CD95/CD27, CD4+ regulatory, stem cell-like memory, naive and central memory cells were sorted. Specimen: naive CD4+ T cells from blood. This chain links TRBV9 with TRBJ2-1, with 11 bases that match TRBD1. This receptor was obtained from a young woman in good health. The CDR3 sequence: CASRISEDRGRLNEQFF. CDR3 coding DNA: TGTGCCAGCAGAATCTCCGAGGACAGGGGGCGTCTCAATGAGCAGTTCTTC. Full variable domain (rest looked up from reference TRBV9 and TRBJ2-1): DSGVTQTPKHLITATGQRVTLRCSPRSGDLSVYWYQQSLDQGLQFLIQYYNGEERAKGNILERFSAQQFPDLHSELNLSSLELGDSALYFCASRISEDRGRLNEQFFGPGTRLTVL.